This T cell receptor beta chain was recovered during a study of neurological immune-mediated disorders (dated by TCRdb to 2018 to 2020). Notes on the research overall: Among the approximately 35 multiple sclerosis patients, relapsing-remitting MS accounted for approximately 31 and secondary progressive MS accounted for 3. The roughly 110 TCR-beta libraries covered PBMC samples along with longitudinal samples, technical triplicates, and paired sorted CD4+ and CD8+ T-cell subsets. The cohort included some 68 subjects: some 14 with HAM/TSP, approximately 34 with multiple sclerosis, and around 20 healthy controls. Peripheral blood TCR-beta repertoires from patients with HTLV-I-associated myelopathy (HAM/TSP), patients with multiple sclerosis, and healthy controls were compared in the study using UMI-based sequencing. The paper as a whole reports these results and caveats: The MS cluster was not associated with any clinical or MRI features, and the authors stated that larger cohorts are needed. TCR clonal expansion was highest in HAM/TSP patients and lowest in MS patients, with MS patients falling below even healthy controls. Across subjects, expanded clones never shared an identical CDR3 amino acid sequence, which suggests that the TCR-beta repertoires in every group were private. In phylogenetic analysis, the repertoires of 18 of 34 MS patients grouped into a cluster of related CDR3 sequences, which suggests a possible signature at the repertoire level.

This clonotype was recorded at least ten times. This clone's antigen is unknown. Qualities for individual bases were not recorded, and no much larger clone is one base off. Trimming takes 8 bases off V and 1 base off J; junction bases not matched to a gene: 2. The CDR3 numbers 13 residues from cysteine through phenylalanine. Of the read, only the CDR3 DNA is kept; its 39 bases are in frame from base 1. CDR1 and CDR2 were assigned from the germline V gene as MGHDK and SYGVNS. For unsorted PBMC libraries, 2 million PBMCs were used after storage in RNAlater at -80 degrees C until RNA extraction. The multiple sclerosis patients were enrolled in a US clinical protocol that used magnetic resonance imaging to evaluate disease progression. PBMCs were separated from peripheral blood using Ficoll-Hypaque density gradient centrifugation and then cryopreserved in liquid nitrogen. cDNA synthesis used template-switch 5'RACE with a primer carrying a 10-nucleotide random unique molecular identifier tagging each TCR transcript. Over 160 million TCR-beta sequences, covering 15-18 subjects, were produced in each sequencing run. Total RNA was extracted with the RNeasy kit. TCR-beta VDJ regions were amplified with primers for the TCR constant region and the 5'RACE anchor, using the KAPA Real-time Library Amplification kit. Sample indexes and Illumina adaptors were added in a first PCR, after which library yield was increased in a second PCR. After Ampure bead purification, the roughly 650 bp TCR product was size-selected on a 2% E-gel SizeSelection system. Before pooling, library quality was assessed on a Bioanalyzer, concentration was determined with Qubit, and library quantification was performed with the Kapa Library Quantification kit. An Illumina HiSeq 2500 was used to sequence the libraries paired-end at 2 x 150 bp. To increase sequence diversity, roughly 24-32% phiX was spiked into each library pool. The published analysis was carried out like this. Quality-filtered reads were processed with the UMI-based MiGEC pipeline, which removed over 80% of raw TCR sequences during error correction. VDJ genes were aligned to IMGT germline references, and clonotypes were defined by unique CDR3 amino acid sequence plus V-J genes. Clonal expansion, Shannon diversity and CDR3 relatedness (CalcPairwiseDistances, ClusterSamples) were evaluated with VDJtools, and phylogenetic trees were built with CLCbio workbench. Clones with at least 8 unique UMIs were defined as expanded, with this threshold being based on coefficient-of-variation modelling across technical triplicates. Clones were called with MiXCR by TCRdb after fastp trimmed the public reads at Q25, and only in-frame beta chains were retained. Each entry merges the rows of one CDR3 protein and shows their most common DNA and genes. The V and J calls shown here were made by TCRdb, not taken from the authors' results. The sample data list about 58,000 distinct CDR3 sequences, and 2.5% of these were observed just once. In total, the top ten clones hold around 2.8% of the sample.

The rearranged segments are TRBV25-1 and TRBJ1-1; TRBD1 aligns with 9 central bases. The sequenced sample consisted of PBMCs. The receptor was isolated from a man in his forties or fifties with multiple sclerosis. Here is the DNA: TGTGCCAGCGGGGGACAGGGGAACACTGAAGCTTTCTTT. This is translated as CASGGQGNTEAFF.